A single sample gave rise to the 30 T cell receptor beta chains below, sequenced in a study of identical twins. TCRdb fed the 5' RACE reads into MiXCR, producing one record per CDR3 protein. The sample yields more than 600,000 distinct CDR3 sequences, about 18% seen once. These same data were also listed under a study on T cells expressing NK-cell markers.

Material for sequencing was PBMCs. These receptors all come from a woman aged 18-30 years in good health.

There are many counts of this clonotype. This chain uses TRBV20-1 with TRBJ2-7; 8 bases align to TRBD1. CDR1 is DFQATT, CDR2 SNEGSKA, per germline (reference sequence). The CDR3 consists of 15 residues. With 0 bases clipped from V and 5 bases from J, the junction kept 9 bases outside the gene matches. This CDR3 is CSARDLQGGRDEQYF. The CDR3 nucleotides are TGCAGTGCTAGAGATTTACAGGGGGGAAGGGACGAGCAGTACTTC.

The chain has TRBV6-1 and TRBJ2-1, with 8 positions matching TRBD2. Germline assignment: CDR1 MNHNS and CDR2 SASEGT. This CDR3 comprises 14 residues. V shed 6 bases, J shed 8 bases, and the junction held 9 bases outside the gene matches. Here the CDR3 DNA reads TGTGCCAGCAGCGAACGGGGGGGGCAGGATGAGCAGTTCTTC. Its protein is CASSERGGQDEQFF.

This chain uses TRBV12-3 or TRBV12-4 with TRBJ2-5, with 14 bases identical to TRBD2. The CDR3 has 14 amino acids. V was pared by 6 bases and J by 5 bases, with 2 bases of the junction left unmatched. CDR3 amino acids: CASRGTSGGETQYF. The CDR3 nucleotides are TGTGCCAGCAGGGGGACTAGCGGGGGCGAGACCCAGTACTTC.

The chain combines TRBV20-1 with TRBJ1-1; perhaps TRBD1 as D (5 bases). The V end was cut by 0 bases, the J end by 4 bases, with 15 bases between. This CDR3 has 15 amino acids. Germline values: CDR1 DFQATT, CDR2 SNEGSKA (reference sequence). CDR3: CSARDLRPGSTEAFF. The CDR3, as DNA: TGCAGTGCTAGAGATCTTCGGCCAGGGAGCACTGAAGCTTTCTTT.

The CDR3 sequence: CASRLLAGVSSSITDTQYF. The CDR3 DNA reads as TGTGCCAGCAGACTACTAGCGGGAGTTTCCTCTTCTATTACAGATACGCAGTATTTT. The chain is built from TRBV6-1 and TRBJ2-3; 11 bases are a match to TRBD2. V gave up 6 bases and J gave up 3 bases; unmatched junction bases: 17. Germline assignment: CDR1 MNHNS and CDR2 SASEGT. The CDR3 runs 19 residues.

The chain carries TRBV6-1 and TRBJ2-7; D may correspond to TRBD1 or TRBD2 (5 bases each). This CDR3 contains 14 residues. CDR1 is MNHNS, CDR2 SASEGT, per germline. Trimming removed 6 bases from V and 2 bases from J, with 14 bases in between. CDR3 region: CASSGTTRPYEQYF. CDR3 DNA: TGTGCCAGCAGCGGGACCACGCGTCCCTACGAGCAGTACTTC.

The chain recombines TRBV12-5 with TRBJ2-5; 8 bases map to TRBD2. The CDR3 length is 17 residues. Germline V gene sequence: CDR1 LGHNT, CDR2 FRNRAP. Trimming removed 0 bases from V and 5 bases from J; junction bases left unmatched: 11. The CDR3 DNA follows: TGTGCTAGTGGTTTGGTACACAGAGCGGGGGACTGGGAGACCCAGTACTTC. It is translated as CASGLVHRAGDWETQYF.

This clonotype was seen only a few times. This chain links TRBV25-1 with TRBJ2-7; 12 bases match TRBD1. CDR1 MGHDK and CDR2 SYGVNS come from the germline V gene. The CDR3 runs to 15 residues. V dropped 5 bases and J dropped 7; count of bases not matched to a gene: 9. The CDR3 DNA reads as TGTGCCAGCAGTCCCCCGGGACAGGGGGCGAGGGAGCAGTACTTC. Translating it yields CASSPPGQGAREQYF.

The chain combines TRBV5-6 with TRBJ2-2; 7 bases agree with TRBD1. The CDR3 loop spans 17 amino acids. Germline-derived CDR1 and CDR2 are SGHDT and YYEEEE. The V and J ends lost 5 bases and 0 bases, in that order; junction bases with no gene match: 10. CDR3 coding DNA: TGTGCCAGCAGTCTGCACAGGGGCTCTACGAACACCGGGGAGCTGTTTTTT. It translates to CASSLHRGSTNTGELFF.

This clonotype has a count of ten or more. The J gene is TRBJ1-5, the V gene TRBV12-3 or TRBV12-4; no clear D gene. This CDR3 spans 12 amino acids. V lost 2 bases and J lost 6, with 5 bases in between. Here the CDR3 reads CASSLYGQPQHF. CDR3 bases: TGTGCCAGCAGTTTATACGGTCAGCCCCAGCATTTT.

This clonotype was counted many times. This chain links TRBV20-1 with TRBJ2-5, with 10 bases aligning to TRBD1. Unmatched junction bases numbered 7, after V lost 6 bases and J lost 3 bases. The CDR3 is 14 amino acids. Per the germline V gene, CDR1 is DFQATT and CDR2 is SNEGSKA (reference sequence). The CDR3 spells CSAQTGQGKETQYF. The CDR3 DNA follows: TGCAGTGCCCAGACGGGACAGGGGAAAGAGACCCAGTACTTC.

In its sample, this clonotype was seen many times. J is TRBJ2-5 and V is TRBV5-6; 12 bases are shared with TRBD2. The germline gives CDR1 SGHDT, CDR2 YYEEEE. The CDR3 length is 15 residues. J lost 2 bases, V lost 4 bases, and 3 bases had no gene match. The CDR3 is CASSPTSGGQETQYF. The DNA for the CDR3 is TGTGCCAGCAGCCCGACTAGCGGGGGACAAGAGACCCAGTACTTC. Full variable domain (outside the CDR3, taken from reference TRBV5-6 and TRBJ2-5): DAGVTQSPTHLIKTRGQQVTLRCSPKSGHDTVSWYQQALGQGPQFIFQYYEEEERQRGNFPDRFSGHQFPNYSSELNVNALLLGDSALYLCASSPTSGGQETQYFGPGTRLLVL.

The chain joins TRBV7-2 to TRBJ2-3; D is unresolved. The germline gives CDR1 SGHTA, CDR2 FQGNSA. V was cut by 0 bases and J by 9 bases, with 13 bases left in between. The CDR3 covers 14 residues. DNA for the CDR3: TGTGCCAGCAGCTTAGCCCCAGGACGAGGAACGCAGTATTTT. Protein: CASSLAPGRGTQYF.

In its sample, this clonotype was seen many times. The chain recombines TRBV3-1 with TRBJ2-7; 10 bases are shared with TRBD2. The CDR3 runs 15 residues. CDR1 and CDR2 from the germline V gene are LGHDT and YNNKEL (reference sequence). The junction had 7 bases not matched to a gene; V was cut back by 4 bases and J by 4 bases. The CDR3 spells CASSPTLAGSYEQYF. CDR3 nucleotide sequence: TGTGCCAGCAGCCCTACACTAGCGGGATCATACGAGCAGTACTTC.

This sequence joins TRBV4-3 and TRBJ2-3; D perhaps matches TRBD2 (6 bases). The germline gives CDR1 LGHNA, CDR2 YSLEER. V was cut by 1 base and J by 3 bases, with 17 bases left in between. The CDR3 loop spans 17 amino acids. The CDR3 bases are TGCGCCAGCAGCCAAGGTTGGGACTCCGACCTTACAGATACGCAGTATTTT. Protein: CASSQGWDSDLTDTQYF.

This clonotype was counted a few times. The CDR3 sequence is CASSLLFRDFKGVQPQHF. The CDR3 bases are TGTGCCAGCAGCTTATTATTCCGGGACTTCAAGGGGGTCCAGCCCCAGCATTTT. V is TRBV11-1 and J is TRBJ1-5, with D possibly being TRBD1 (6 bases). CDR3 length: 18 residues. The germline CDR1 and CDR2 sequences are SGHAT and FQDESV (reference sequence). The ends were cut back, 2 bases at V and 7 bases at J, with 24 bases in the middle. The full variable domain, its missing parts supplied by reference TRBV11-1 and TRBJ1-5, is EAEVAQSPRYKITEKSQAVAFWCDPISGHATLYWYRQILGQGPELLVQFQDESVVDDSQLPKDRFSAERLKGVDSTLKIQPAELGDSAMYLCASSLLFRDFKGVQPQHFGDGTRLSIL.

There are many counts of this clonotype. The chain has TRBV5-1 and TRBJ2-3; 11 nucleotides line up with TRBD2. Losses at the gene ends were 5 bases for V and 2 bases for J; bases not matched to a gene: 7. This CDR3 comprises 16 residues. Per the germline V gene, CDR1 is SGHRS and CDR2 is YFSETQ. Here the CDR3 reads CASREGTSGTTDTQYF. The CDR3 DNA reads as TGCGCCAGCAGGGAGGGGACTAGCGGAACCACAGATACGCAGTATTTT. The whole variable domain, filled in from reference TRBV5-1 and TRBJ2-3, reads KAGVTQTPRYLIKTRGQQVTLSCSPISGHRSVSWYQQTPGQGLQFLFEYFSETQRNKGNFPGRFSGRQFSNSRSEMNVSTLELGDSALYLCASREGTSGTTDTQYFGPGTRLTVL.

This rearrangement joins TRBV11-1 to TRBJ2-3, with 11 nucleotides matching TRBD2. V lost 2 bases to trimming and J lost 0 bases; unmatched junction nucleotides: 7. Germline assignment: CDR1 SGHAT and CDR2 FQDESV (reference sequence). The length of the CDR3 is 18 residues. CDR3 amino acids: CASSLKASGGPSTDTQYF. The CDR3, as DNA: TGTGCCAGCAGCTTAAAGGCTAGCGGGGGGCCTAGCACAGATACGCAGTATTTT. The entire variable domain, with the rest obtained from reference TRBV11-1 and TRBJ2-3, is as follows: EAEVAQSPRYKITEKSQAVAFWCDPISGHATLYWYRQILGQGPELLVQFQDESVVDDSQLPKDRFSAERLKGVDSTLKIQPAELGDSAMYLCASSLKASGGPSTDTQYFGPGTRLTVL.

Only one count was recorded for this clonotype. The chain has TRBV5-6 and TRBJ2-6; D is undetermined. The CDR3 consists of 18 residues. Germline values: CDR1 SGHDT, CDR2 YYEEEE. V was shortened by 1 base and J by 0 bases, with 14 bases between the two germline ends. The CDR3 DNA is TGTGCCAGCAGCTTGCCCTCTGGACGCCTCTCTGGGGCCAACGTCCTGACTTTC. Its translation is CASSLPSGRLSGANVLTF.

The CDR3 DNA sequence: TGTGCCAGCACCTTAGGGAGGAGAGGCAATCAGCCCCAGCATTTT. It translates to CASTLGRRGNQPQHF. The gene calls are TRBV12-3 or TRBV12-4 and TRBJ1-5; no clear D. Trimming removed 7 bases at V and 2 bases at J, with 15 bases between. The CDR3 has 15 residues.

The chain has TRBV6-5 and TRBJ2-5, with D possibly TRBD1 on 5 matching bases. V dropped 0 bases and J dropped 1 base, with 9 bases sitting between them. The CDR3 spans 15 residues. Germline lookup yields CDR1 MNHEY and CDR2 SVGAGI. DNA of the CDR3: TGTGCCAGCAGTTACTCCGCAGGGATCCAAGAGACCCAGTACTTC. Protein product: CASSYSAGIQETQYF.

This chain joins TRBV20-1 and TRBJ2-1, with TRBD2 identical over 8 bases. Germline V gene lookup returns CDR1 DFQATT and CDR2 SNEGSKA (reference sequence). The CDR3 loop spans 14 amino acids. V lost 3 bases to trimming and J lost 3 bases; unmatched junction nucleotides: 4. The CDR3 DNA is TGCAGTGCTAGTGGCCTAGCGGGCTACAATGAGCAGTTCTTC. This sequence encodes CSASGLAGYNEQFF.

The chain joins TRBV15 to TRBJ1-1; weak D call: TRBD1 (6 bases). Germline assignment: CDR1 LNHNV and CDR2 YYDKDF (reference sequence). The CDR3 totals 16 residues. Trimming took off 0 bases at V and 5 bases at J, with 16 bases between the two ends. The CDR3 loop is CATSRDLRGLGTEAFF. CDR3 coding DNA: TGTGCCACCAGCAGAGATCTACGGGGGCTCGGTACTGAAGCTTTCTTT.

This clonotype has ten or more counts. This chain uses TRBV12-3 or TRBV12-4 with TRBJ1-1; 8 bases align to TRBD1. V shed 4 bases, J shed 0 bases, and the junction held 13 bases outside the gene matches. The length of the CDR3 is 18 residues. The DNA for the CDR3 is TGTGCCAGCAGTTACAGGCTTAATCCGGGACAGGTGAACACTGAAGCTTTCTTT. This translates into CASSYRLNPGQVNTEAFF.

The chain employs TRBV3-1 and TRBJ1-2; perhaps TRBD1 as D (6 bases). V was cut by 3 bases and J by 2 bases, with 13 bases left in between. Per germline, CDR1 LGHDT and CDR2 YNNKEL (reference sequence). This CDR3 contains 15 residues. CDR3 loop: CASSHTQGWNYGYTF. The CDR3 nucleotides read TGTGCCAGCAGCCATACACAGGGTTGGAACTATGGCTACACCTTC.

In this sample, this clonotype turned up a few times. The J gene is TRBJ2-1, the V gene TRBV12-3 or TRBV12-4; 8 bases fit TRBD1. The CDR3 length is 15 residues. V lost 6 bases to trimming and J lost 9 bases; unmatched junction nucleotides: 13. The CDR3 reads CASRTGGTSRGEQFF. CDR3 sequence (DNA): TGTGCCAGCAGAACAGGGGGTACCTCCCGTGGTGAGCAGTTCTTC.

V usage is TRBV2 and J usage is TRBJ2-7; D gene uncertain. Germline V gene sequence: CDR1 SNHLY, CDR2 FYNNEI. Deletions cut 5 bases from V and 2 bases from J, with 7 bases between. The CDR3 spans 12 residues. The DNA for the CDR3 is TGTGCCAGCAGTTCCGATGCCTACGAGCAGTACTTC. This translates into CASSSDAYEQYF.

This clonotype was seen a handful of times. The chain links TRBV20-1 to TRBJ1-4; 10 bases map to TRBD1. From germline, CDR1 is DFQATT and CDR2 SNEGSKA (reference sequence). Unmatched junction bases numbered 4, after V lost 7 bases and J lost 5 bases. The CDR3 sequence is 13 residues long. CDR3 nucleotide sequence: TGCAGTGTCCAGGGACAGGGGAATGAAAAACTGTTTTTT. This codes for CSVQGQGNEKLFF.

V and J are TRBV29-1 and TRBJ2-5; D perhaps matches TRBD2 (5 bases). The CDR3 contains 13 residues. CDR1 SQVTM and CDR2 ANQGSEA come from the germline V gene. The V gene lost 4 bases and the J gene lost 3 bases, with 12 bases spanning the gap. The CDR3 coding sequence is TGCAGCGTTGCAGTGCCAGCGGAAGAGACCCAGTACTTC. This sequence encodes CSVAVPAEETQYF.

The rearrangement uses TRBV12-3 or TRBV12-4 and TRBJ2-7; TRBD1 matches 9 bases. Trimming at V came to 2 bases and at J to 1 base, leaving 3 bases not matched to a gene. The CDR3 is 15 residues long. The CDR3 nucleotides are TGTGCCAGCAGTTTAAGACAGGGGGGGTCCTACGAGCAGTACTTC. This translates into CASSLRQGGSYEQYF.